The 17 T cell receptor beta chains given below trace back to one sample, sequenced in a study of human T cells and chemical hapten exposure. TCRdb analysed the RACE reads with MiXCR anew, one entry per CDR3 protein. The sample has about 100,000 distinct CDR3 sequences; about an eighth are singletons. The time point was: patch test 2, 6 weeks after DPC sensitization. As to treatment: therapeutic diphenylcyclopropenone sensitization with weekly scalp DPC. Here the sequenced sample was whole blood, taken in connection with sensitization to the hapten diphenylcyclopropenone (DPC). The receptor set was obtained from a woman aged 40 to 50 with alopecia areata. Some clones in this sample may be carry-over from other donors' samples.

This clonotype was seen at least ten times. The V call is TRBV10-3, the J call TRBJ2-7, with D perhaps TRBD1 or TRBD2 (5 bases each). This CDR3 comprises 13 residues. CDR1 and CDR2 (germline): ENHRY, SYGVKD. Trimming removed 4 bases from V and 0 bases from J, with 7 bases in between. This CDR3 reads CAISGGVSYEQYF. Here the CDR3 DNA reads TGTGCCATCAGTGGAGGGGTCTCCTACGAGCAGTACTTC.

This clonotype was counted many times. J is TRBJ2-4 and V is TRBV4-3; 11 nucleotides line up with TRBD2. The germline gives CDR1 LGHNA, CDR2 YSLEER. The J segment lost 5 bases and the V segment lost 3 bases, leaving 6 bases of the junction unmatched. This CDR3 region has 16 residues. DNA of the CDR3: TGCGCCAGCAGCCAGGAGTATAGCGGGAGGGAAAACATTCAGTACTTC. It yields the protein CASSQEYSGRENIQYF.

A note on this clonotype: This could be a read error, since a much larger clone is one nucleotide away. CDR3 nucleotide sequence: TGTGCCAGCGACTTACCGGGACAGACGAACACTGAAGCTTTCTTT. This gives the protein CASDLPGQTNTEAFF. The chain uses TRBV5-6 and TRBJ1-1, with 7 bases fitting TRBD1. The junction had 10 bases not matched to a gene; V was cut back by 7 bases and J by 1 base. CDR1 and CDR2 (germline): SGHDT, YYEEEE. CDR3 length equals 15 residues.

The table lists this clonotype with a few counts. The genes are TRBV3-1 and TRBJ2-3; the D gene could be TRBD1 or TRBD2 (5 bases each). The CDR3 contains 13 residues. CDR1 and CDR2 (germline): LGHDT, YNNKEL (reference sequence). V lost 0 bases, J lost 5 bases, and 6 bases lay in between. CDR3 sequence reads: CASSQDGGDTQYF. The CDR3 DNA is TGTGCCAGCAGCCAAGATGGGGGAGATACGCAGTATTTT.

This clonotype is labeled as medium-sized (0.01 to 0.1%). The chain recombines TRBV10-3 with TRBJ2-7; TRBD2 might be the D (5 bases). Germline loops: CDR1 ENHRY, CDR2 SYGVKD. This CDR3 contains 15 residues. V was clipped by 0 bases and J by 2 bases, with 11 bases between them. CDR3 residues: CAISESRGQTYEQYF. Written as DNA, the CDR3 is TGTGCCATCAGTGAGTCGCGCGGGCAGACCTACGAGCAGTACTTC.

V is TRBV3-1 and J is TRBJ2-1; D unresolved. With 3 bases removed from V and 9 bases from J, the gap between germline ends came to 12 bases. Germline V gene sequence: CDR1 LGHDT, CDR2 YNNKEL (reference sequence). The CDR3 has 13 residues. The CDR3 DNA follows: TGTGCCAGCAGCCACCAGATTGGTATTGAGCAGTTCTTC. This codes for CASSHQIGIEQFF.

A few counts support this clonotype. In DNA, the CDR3 is TGTGCCAGCAGCCAAGATGGGGGGCCGGAGACCCAGTACTTC. Protein: CASSQDGGPETQYF. The chain has TRBV4-2 and TRBJ2-5; D is tentatively TRBD1 or TRBD2 (6 bases each). Deletions cut 0 bases from V and 5 bases from J, with 10 bases between. From germline, CDR1 is LGHNA and CDR2 YNFKEQ. The CDR3 contains 14 residues.

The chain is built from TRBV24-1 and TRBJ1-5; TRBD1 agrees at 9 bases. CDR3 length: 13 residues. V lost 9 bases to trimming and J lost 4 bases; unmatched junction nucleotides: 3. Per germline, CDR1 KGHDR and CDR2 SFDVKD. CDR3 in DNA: TGTGCCACCGGGACAGGGAGTAATCAGCCCCAGCATTTT. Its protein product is CATGTGSNQPQHF.

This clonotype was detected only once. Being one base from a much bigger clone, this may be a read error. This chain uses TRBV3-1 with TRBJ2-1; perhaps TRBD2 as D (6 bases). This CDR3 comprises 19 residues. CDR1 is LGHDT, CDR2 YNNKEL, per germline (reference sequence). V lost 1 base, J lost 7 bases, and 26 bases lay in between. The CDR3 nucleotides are TGTGCCAGCAGCCAAGTAGGAGGGTGGAGTAGCGCGAACGCTAATGAGCAGTTCTTC. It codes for CASSQVGGWSSANANEQFF.

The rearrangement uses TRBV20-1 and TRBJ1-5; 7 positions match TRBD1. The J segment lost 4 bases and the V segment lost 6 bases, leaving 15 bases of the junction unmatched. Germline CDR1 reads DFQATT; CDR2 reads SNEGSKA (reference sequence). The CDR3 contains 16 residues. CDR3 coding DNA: TGCAGTGCCGACGGTACTCGACAGGGAGGGAATCAGCCCCAGCATTTT. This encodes CSADGTRQGGNQPQHF.

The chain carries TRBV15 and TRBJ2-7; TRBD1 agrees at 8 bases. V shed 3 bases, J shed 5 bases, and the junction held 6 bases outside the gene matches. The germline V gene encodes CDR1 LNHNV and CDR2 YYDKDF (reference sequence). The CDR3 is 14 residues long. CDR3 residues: CATSSRTGNNEQYF. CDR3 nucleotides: TGTGCCACCAGCAGTAGGACAGGGAATAACGAGCAGTACTTC.

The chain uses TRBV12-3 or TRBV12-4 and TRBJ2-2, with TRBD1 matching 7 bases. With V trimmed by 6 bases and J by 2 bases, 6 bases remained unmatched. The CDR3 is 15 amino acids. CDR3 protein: CASSPGQLNTGELFF. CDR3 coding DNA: TGTGCCAGCAGCCCGGGACAGTTAAACACCGGGGAGCTGTTTTTT.

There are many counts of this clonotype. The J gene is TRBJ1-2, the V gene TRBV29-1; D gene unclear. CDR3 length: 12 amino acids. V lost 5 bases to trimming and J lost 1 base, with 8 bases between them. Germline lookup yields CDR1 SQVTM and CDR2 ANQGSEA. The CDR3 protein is CSVFDSNYGYTF. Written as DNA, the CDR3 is TGCAGCGTTTTCGATAGTAACTATGGCTACACCTTC.

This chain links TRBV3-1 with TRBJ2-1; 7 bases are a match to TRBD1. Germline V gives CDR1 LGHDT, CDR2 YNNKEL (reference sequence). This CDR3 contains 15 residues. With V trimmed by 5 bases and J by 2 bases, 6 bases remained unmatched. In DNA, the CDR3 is TGTGCCAGCAGCTCTTTAGGGGGCGCCTACAATGAGCAGTTCTTC. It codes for CASSSLGGAYNEQFF.

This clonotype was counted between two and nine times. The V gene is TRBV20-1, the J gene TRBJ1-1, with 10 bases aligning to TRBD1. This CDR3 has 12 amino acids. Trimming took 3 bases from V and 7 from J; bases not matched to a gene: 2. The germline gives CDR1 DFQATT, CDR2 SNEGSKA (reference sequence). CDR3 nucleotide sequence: TGCAGTGCTAGGACAGGGGGCGTTGAAGCTTTCTTT. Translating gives CSARTGGVEAFF.

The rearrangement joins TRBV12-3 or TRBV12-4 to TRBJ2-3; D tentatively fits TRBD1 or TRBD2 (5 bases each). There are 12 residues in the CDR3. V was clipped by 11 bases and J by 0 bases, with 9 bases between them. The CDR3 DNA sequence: TGTGCCGGGGGACCTAGCACAGATACGCAGTATTTT. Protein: CAGGPSTDTQYF.

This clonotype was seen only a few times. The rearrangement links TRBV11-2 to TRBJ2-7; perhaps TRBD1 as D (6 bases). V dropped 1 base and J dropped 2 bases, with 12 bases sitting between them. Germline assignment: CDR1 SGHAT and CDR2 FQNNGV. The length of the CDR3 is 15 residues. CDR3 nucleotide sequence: TGTGCCAGCAGCTTAGTCCCAGACAGGCCCTACGAGCAGTACTTC. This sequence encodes CASSLVPDRPYEQYF.